The 21 T cell receptor beta chains below were found in one sample sequenced in a study of blood T cell repertoires in COVID-19. TCRdb's table, derived via immunoSEQ multiplex PCR, lists solely in-frame clones and lacks some. The repertoire holds 110,000 to 150,000 clones, with approximately 84% as singletons. The specimen sequenced was peripheral blood. The receptors derive from a human donor in a cohort sampled during active COVID-19.

This clone came up a few times. The chain has TRBV15 and TRBJ2-3, with TRBD2 matching over 7 bases. Looked up from germline, CDR1 is LNHNV and CDR2 is YYDKDF (reference sequence). V shed 9 bases, J shed 5 bases, and the junction held 14 bases outside the gene matches. The CDR3 sequence is 15 residues long. CDR3 protein: CATGESGSGGDTQYF. The CDR3 DNA sequence: TGTGCCACTGGGGAGAGCGGGTCGGGAGGAGATACGCAGTATTTT.

CDR3 region: CASSLVGGGYTF. The CDR3 nucleotides read TGCGCCAGCAGCTTGGTGGGAGGTGGCTACACCTTC. This chain uses TRBV5-1 with TRBJ1-2; no clear D. This CDR3 has 12 amino acids. Germline V gene lookup returns CDR1 SGHRS and CDR2 YFSETQ. Trimming took 0 bases from V and 7 from J, leaving 7 bases between them.

V usage is TRBV7-2 and J usage is TRBJ1-2; D perhaps matches TRBD1 (5 bases). Germline-derived CDR1 and CDR2 are SGHTA and FQGNSA. Trimming cost V 1 base and J 4 bases, with 16 bases left between them. CDR3 length: 16 amino acids. This chain's CDR3 is CASSLGGGVVSYGYTF. CDR3 in DNA: TGTGCCAGCAGCTTAGGAGGAGGGGTGGTGAGCTATGGCTACACCTTC.

The chain uses TRBV21-1 and TRBJ2-1; the DNA was not compared with TRBD1, the D call given in the table. TRBV21-1 is a listed pseudogene. The CDR3 is 15 residues long. This chain's CDR3 is CASSKQGRVFSEQFF. The CDR3 DNA is TGTGCCAGCAGCAAACAGGGCCGTGTCTTTAGTGAGCAGTTCTTC.

Notes on this clone: This sample also contains other DNA sequences that code for the same CDR3. CDR3: CASSSGGNNSPLHF. DNA of the CDR3: TGTGCCAGCAGTTCCGGGGGGAATAATTCACCCCTCCACTTT. The rearrangement uses TRBV28 and TRBJ1-6; a weak D match, TRBD1 (5 bases). V was shortened by 4 bases and J by 5 bases, with 9 bases between the two germline ends. Per the germline V gene, CDR1 is MDHEN and CDR2 is SYDVKM. This CDR3 region has 14 residues.

This clone came up a few times. The chain joins TRBV2 to TRBJ2-4; D possibly corresponds to TRBD2 (6 bases). This CDR3 has 12 residues. Trimming stripped 11 bases from V and 6 bases from J, with 14 bases between. The germline CDR1 and CDR2 sequences are SNHLY and FYNNEI. The CDR3 is CAALGGRNIQYF. CDR3 DNA: TGTGCCGCCCTGGGGGGTCGAAACATTCAGTACTTC.

This clone was detected once. The gene calls are TRBV5-1 and TRBJ2-3; TRBD1 aligns across 12 bases. Germline assignment: CDR1 SGHRS and CDR2 YFSETQ. The CDR3 runs 16 residues. J gave up 5 bases and V 3 bases, and 7 bases lay outside the gene matches. The CDR3 loop reads CASSSRDRGRRDTQYF. The CDR3 bases are TGCGCCAGCAGCTCCCGGGACAGGGGGCGAAGAGATACGCAGTATTTT.

The V gene is TRBV18, the J gene TRBJ2-1; tentatively, D is TRBD2 (5 bases). Germline values: CDR1 KGHSH, CDR2 LQKENI. The ends were cut back, 5 bases at V and 5 bases at J, with 16 bases in the middle. The CDR3 contains 15 residues. The CDR3 reads CASSSERGSHNEQFF. The CDR3 region has the DNA TGTGCCAGCTCATCAGAACGGGGATCTCACAATGAGCAGTTCTTC.

V usage is TRBV19 and J usage is TRBJ1-2; 9 nucleotides align to TRBD1. The CDR3 spans 16 residues. V lost 4 bases to trimming and J lost 8 bases; unmatched junction nucleotides: 14. The V gene's germline CDR1 is LNHDA and CDR2 SQIVND (reference sequence). The CDR3 loop is CASSTTPRTGVEGYTF. CDR3 in DNA: TGTGCCAGTAGTACCACTCCAAGGACAGGGGTGGAAGGCTACACCTTC.

The V and J genes are TRBV5-4 and TRBJ1-2; D is uncertain. The germline gives CDR1 SGHNT, CDR2 YYREEE (reference sequence). CDR3 size: 15 residues. The germline V and J ends were trimmed by 0 bases and 0 bases, with 9 bases remaining between them. The CDR3 DNA follows: TGTGCCAGCAGCTTGGGGGCCGACCCTAACTATGGCTACACCTTC. Residues: CASSLGADPNYGYTF. Combining the CDR3 with reference TRBV5-4 and TRBJ1-2 gives the whole variable domain ETGVTQSPTHLIKTRGQQVTLRCSSQSGHNTVSWYQQALGQGPQFIFQYYREEENGRGNFPPRFSGLQFPNYSSELNVNALELDDSALYLCASSLGADPNYGYTFGSGTRLTVV.

The J gene is TRBJ1-2, the V gene TRBV7-2, with 7 positions matching TRBD1. The germline V gene has CDR1 SGHTA and CDR2 FQGNSA. The V segment lost 4 bases and the J segment 2 bases; nucleotides outside the gene matches: 7. CDR3 length: 15 amino acids. The CDR3 sequence is CASSYSLQGNYGYTF. CDR3 in DNA: TGTGCCAGCAGCTATTCCCTACAGGGGAACTATGGCTACACCTTC.

The V call is TRBV5-4, the J call TRBJ2-1, with 10 bases aligning to TRBD2. Trimming cost V 0 bases and J 5 bases; bases outside gene matches: 11. The CDR3 runs 18 residues. Germline-derived CDR1 and CDR2 are SGHNT and YYREEE (reference sequence). This CDR3 reads CASSLGAGVLAGDNEQFF. The CDR3 bases are TGTGCCAGCAGCTTGGGGGCGGGGGTCCTAGCGGGGGACAATGAGCAGTTCTTC.

The DNA for the CDR3 is TGCGCCAGCAGCCCCCAAGCGGGGGCGGTCAGTCGCTACACCTTC. Protein sequence: CASSPQAGAVSRYTF. The chain employs TRBV5-1 and TRBJ1-2; D is possibly TRBD1 (6 bases). This CDR3 is 15 amino acids long. Per germline, CDR1 SGHRS and CDR2 YFSETQ. Trimming left V 4 bases short and J 9 bases short, with 22 bases between.

This chain uses TRBV12-3 or TRBV12-4 with TRBJ2-5; a weak D match, TRBD2 (6 bases). Trimming left V 8 bases short and J 2 bases short, with 12 bases between. The CDR3 is 13 residues long. CDR3 residues: CASGRDSQETQYF. CDR3 in DNA: TGTGCCAGCGGCCGGGACTCGCAAGAGACCCAGTACTTC.

This clone is a singleton in its sample. The V call is TRBV7-9, the J call TRBJ2-1, with 12 bases identical to TRBD2. CDR3 size: 17 residues. Germline loops: CDR1 SEHNR, CDR2 FQNEAQ (reference sequence). Trimming at V came to 4 bases and at J to 6 bases, leaving 10 bases not matched to a gene. The DNA of the CDR3 is TGTGCCAGCAGCTCTCTCCGGACTAGCGGGATTCGCAATGAGCAGTTCTTC. Encoded protein: CASSSLRTSGIRNEQFF.

V and J are TRBV9 and TRBJ2-5, with 11 positions matching TRBD2. The germline V gene encodes CDR1 SGDLS and CDR2 YYNGEE. The J segment lost 4 bases and the V segment lost 2 bases, leaving 4 bases of the junction unmatched. The length of the CDR3 is 15 residues. The DNA for the CDR3 is TGTGCCAGCAGCGTCCTTAGCGGGGGGGGAGAGACCCAGTACTTC. Protein product: CASSVLSGGGETQYF.

This chain connects TRBV23-1 to TRBJ2-2; 11 nucleotides agree with TRBD2. TRBV23-1 is filed as an ORF, its function uncertain. The CDR3 extends over 21 amino acids. With V trimmed by 3 bases and J by 2 bases, 17 bases remained unmatched. CDR3 coding DNA: TGCGCCAGCAGTCACCTACAAATCCCACCCGGACTAGCGGGTAACACCGGGGAGCTGTTTTTT. This gives the protein CASSHLQIPPGLAGNTGELFF.

The gene calls are TRBV7-9 and TRBJ2-1; D possibly corresponds to TRBD2 (5 bases). In germline, CDR1 is SEHNR, CDR2 FQNEAQ (reference sequence). This CDR3 spans 11 amino acids. The germline V and J ends were trimmed by 5 bases and 10 bases, with 9 bases remaining between them. CDR3 nucleotide sequence: TGTGCCAGCAGCCCAGGACTCGAGCAGTTCTTC. Protein product: CASSPGLEQFF. Drawing the rest from reference TRBV7-9 and TRBJ2-1, the complete variable domain is DTGVSQNPRHKITKRGQNVTFRCDPISEHNRLYWYRQTLGQGPEFLTYFQNEAQLEKSRLLSDRFSAERPKGSFSTLEIQRTEQGDSAMYLCASSPGLEQFFGPGTRLTVL.

This sequence joins TRBV11-2 and TRBJ2-7; D gene unclear. The CDR3 is 12 residues long. Germline lookup yields CDR1 SGHAT and CDR2 FQNNGV. The ends were cut back, 2 bases at V and 1 base at J, with 3 bases in the middle. DNA for the CDR3: TGTGCCAGCAGCTTACCGTCCTACGAGCAGTACTTC. Its translation: CASSLPSYEQYF.

This rearrangement joins TRBV20-1 to TRBJ2-5; TRBD2 aligns across 9 bases. In germline, CDR1 is DFQATT, CDR2 SNEGSKA (reference sequence). The CDR3 extends over 16 amino acids. The junction had 12 bases not matched to a gene; V was cut back by 3 bases and J by 4 bases. The CDR3 nucleotides read TGCAGTGCTAGTGATCCTCAGCGGGAGGATGGAGAGACCCAGTACTTC. It specifies CSASDPQREDGETQYF.

This chain joins TRBV10-3 and TRBJ2-3, with 8 bases matching TRBD2. Germline V gene data show CDR1 as ENHRY and CDR2 as SYGVKD. With 9 bases clipped from V and 4 bases from J, the junction kept 9 bases outside the gene matches. The CDR3 contains 14 residues. CDR3 bases: TGTGCCATAGGGGATAGCGGGATCGCAGATACGCAGTATTTT. Amino acids: CAIGDSGIADTQYF.